This TCR beta chain was captured in a study of cytomegalovirus exposure and HLA in healthy donors. Remarks on this clone: Its antigen remains unknown.

Sequenced by immunoSEQ multiplex PCR; TCRdb stores in-frame clones only, minus some. Among about 360,000 clones listed, 86% were seen once. Study-level points and caveats: High specificity and sensitivity for cytomegalovirus status were reported for the classifier. Researchers catalogued around 150 TCR beta chains as cytomegalovirus-associated. Subsequent analysis revealed that first-cohort TCR clusters tended to co-occur in the 120 or so validation repertoires.

This receptor was obtained from a woman aged 18-29 years in good health and CMV-seronegative. Sample: PBMCs.

CDR3 amino acids: CASSVGGTSGSEGYTDTQYF. CDR3 sequence (DNA): TGTGCCAGCAGCGTAGGGGGGACTAGCGGGAGTGAGGGATACACAGATACGCAGTATTTT. This chain links TRBV9 with TRBJ2-3; TRBD2 matches 14 bases. Germline values: CDR1 SGDLS, CDR2 YYNGEE. With 0 bases clipped from V and 2 bases from J, the junction kept 11 bases outside the gene matches. This CDR3 region has 20 residues.